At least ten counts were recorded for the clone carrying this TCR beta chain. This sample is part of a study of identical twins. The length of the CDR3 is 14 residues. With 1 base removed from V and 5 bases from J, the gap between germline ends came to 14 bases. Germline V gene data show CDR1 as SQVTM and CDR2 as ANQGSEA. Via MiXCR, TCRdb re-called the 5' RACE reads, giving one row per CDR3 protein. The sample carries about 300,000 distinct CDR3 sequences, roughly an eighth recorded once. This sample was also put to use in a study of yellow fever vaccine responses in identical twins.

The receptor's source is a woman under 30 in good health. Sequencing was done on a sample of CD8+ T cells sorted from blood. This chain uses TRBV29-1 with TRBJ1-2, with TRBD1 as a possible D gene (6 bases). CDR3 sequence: CSVEAVGTPYGYTF. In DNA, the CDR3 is TGCAGCGTTGAAGCTGTGGGGACACCGTATGGCTACACCTTC.